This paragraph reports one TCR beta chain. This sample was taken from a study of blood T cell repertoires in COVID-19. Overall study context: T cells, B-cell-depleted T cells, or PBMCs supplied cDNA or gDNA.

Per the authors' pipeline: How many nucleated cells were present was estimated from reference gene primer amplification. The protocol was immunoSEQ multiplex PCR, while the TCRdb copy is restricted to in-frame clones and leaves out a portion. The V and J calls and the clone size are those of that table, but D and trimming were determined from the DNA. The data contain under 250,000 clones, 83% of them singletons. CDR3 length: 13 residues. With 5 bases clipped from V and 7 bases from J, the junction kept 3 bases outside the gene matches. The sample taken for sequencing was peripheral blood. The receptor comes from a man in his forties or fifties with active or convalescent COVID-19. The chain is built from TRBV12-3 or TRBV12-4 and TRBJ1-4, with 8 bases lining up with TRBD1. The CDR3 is CASSPGQGEKLFF. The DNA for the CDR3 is TGTGCCAGCAGTCCTGGACAGGGTGAAAAACTGTTTTTT.